A single sample is the source of the 19 T cell receptor beta chains below, sequenced in a study of PD-L1 blockade in urothelial cancer. Some clones are missing from TCRdb's copy, which holds only in-frame ones; the method was immunoSEQ multiplex PCR. This table has about 30,000 clones, around 75% appearing once. Here the sequenced sample was PBMCs, taken around atezolizumab (anti-PD-L1) treatment. The receptors were sampled from a man over 45 with urothelial cancer.

The V gene is TRBV27, the J gene TRBJ1-2, with TRBD1 as a possible D gene (5 bases). CDR1 MNHEY and CDR2 SMNVEV come from the germline V gene (reference sequence). V lost 0 bases and J lost 2, with 19 bases in between. The CDR3 is 18 residues long. The CDR3 DNA reads TGTGCCAGCAGTTTATCCCCTATCCGCAGGGCCGGGAACTATGGCTACACCTTC. The encoded protein is CASSLSPIRRAGNYGYTF.

A single count supports this clone. The J gene is TRBJ2-5, the V gene TRBV28; 10 positions agree with TRBD2. The germline gives CDR1 MDHEN, CDR2 SYDVKM. The V segment lost 8 bases and the J segment 2 bases; nucleotides outside the gene matches: 11. The CDR3 contains 16 residues. The chain's CDR3 is CASRAWASGGQETQYF. The CDR3 DNA reads TGTGCCAGCCGCGCCTGGGCTAGCGGGGGTCAAGAGACCCAGTACTTC.

This clone was recorded once. V and J are TRBV6-6 and TRBJ1-3; no definite D call. Germline V lookup: CDR1 MNHNY, CDR2 SVGAGI (reference sequence). This CDR3 is built from 14 residues. V lost 6 bases, J lost 1 base, and 10 bases lay in between. CDR3 region: CASRTGGSGNTIYF. The CDR3 DNA sequence: TGTGCCAGCAGAACCGGTGGTTCTGGAAACACCATATATTTT.

This clone showed up just a few times. This chain connects TRBV5-4 to TRBJ1-1; D gene uncertain. V gave up 4 bases and J gave up 1 base, with 8 bases separating them. The germline gives CDR1 SGHNT, CDR2 YYREEE (reference sequence). CDR3 size: 13 residues. The CDR3 loop is CASSPLWNTEAFF. The CDR3 DNA reads TGTGCCAGCAGCCCCCTCTGGAACACTGAAGCTTTCTTT.

The chain carries TRBV27 and TRBJ1-5; TRBD1 is a possible D gene (6 bases). V was pared by 6 bases and J by 0 bases, with 12 bases between. The CDR3 is made up of 15 amino acids. CDR1 and CDR2 from the germline V gene are MNHEY and SMNVEV (reference sequence). The DNA for the CDR3 is TGTGCCAGCAGCCGGACAGCATATAGCAATCAGCCCCAGCATTTT. Encoded protein: CASSRTAYSNQPQHF.

The genes are TRBV6-5 and TRBJ1-1, with a tentative D call TRBD1 (5 bases). This CDR3 contains 16 residues. The V end was cut by 3 bases, the J end by 1 base, with 15 bases between. Germline CDR1 MNHEY, CDR2 SVGAGI. The CDR3 sequence: CASSYSHTTGNTEAFF. The CDR3 DNA reads TGTGCCAGCAGTTATAGCCACACTACAGGGAACACTGAAGCTTTCTTT.

This clone has more than one count but fewer than ten. CDR3 coding DNA: TGTGCCATCAGAGGGCAGGGGCACCCAAGCTCCTACAATGAGCAGTTCTTC. It is translated as CAIRGQGHPSSYNEQFF. The gene calls are TRBV10-3 and TRBJ2-1; a possible D gene is TRBD1 (6 bases). Trimming removed 6 bases at V and 0 bases at J, with 18 bases between. The CDR3 sequence is 17 residues long. CDR1 ENHRY and CDR2 SYGVKD come from the germline V gene.

The chain joins TRBV5-1 to TRBJ2-1, with D maybe TRBD2 (6 bases). CDR3 length equals 14 residues. Per germline, CDR1 SGHRS and CDR2 YFSETQ. The ends were cut back, 4 bases at V and 4 bases at J, with 12 bases in the middle. The CDR3 DNA reads TGCGCCAGCAGCCGGGACTCGTCATACAATGAGCAGTTCTTC. It translates to CASSRDSSYNEQFF. The variable domain in full, completed from reference TRBV5-1 and TRBJ2-1, reads KAGVTQTPRYLIKTRGQQVTLSCSPISGHRSVSWYQQTPGQGLQFLFEYFSETQRNKGNFPGRFSGRQFSNSRSEMNVSTLELGDSALYLCASSRDSSYNEQFFGPGTRLTVL.

The V and J genes are TRBV18 and TRBJ1-3; D unresolved. Looked up from germline, CDR1 is KGHSH and CDR2 is LQKENI. This CDR3 comprises 14 residues. Between the trimmed V and J ends, which lost 2 bases and 4 bases, there was a span of 9 bases. CDR3 DNA sequence: TGTGCCAGCTCACCAGCGCGGGAAGGAAACACCATATATTTT. Translated: CASSPAREGNTIYF.

The chain employs TRBV5-1 and TRBJ2-2, with 9 bases fitting TRBD1. The J segment lost 3 bases and the V segment lost 7 bases, leaving 4 bases of the junction unmatched. The CDR3 covers 14 residues. The germline CDR1 and CDR2 sequences are SGHRS and YFSETQ. CDR3 in DNA: TGCGCCAGCGGTAGACAGGGGGACACCGGGGAGCTGTTTTTT. Protein product: CASGRQGDTGELFF. The variable domain in full, completed from reference TRBV5-1 and TRBJ2-2, reads KAGVTQTPRYLIKTRGQQVTLSCSPISGHRSVSWYQQTPGQGLQFLFEYFSETQRNKGNFPGRFSGRQFSNSRSEMNVSTLELGDSALYLCASGRQGDTGELFFGEGSRLTVL.

V and J are TRBV7-9 and TRBJ2-3; 13 bases are a match to TRBD2. Germline assignment: CDR1 SEHNR and CDR2 FQNEAQ (reference sequence). V was pared by 8 bases and J by 5 bases, with 10 bases of the junction left unmatched. The CDR3 length is 16 residues. The CDR3 sequence is CASPPGTSGVKDTQYF. The CDR3 DNA reads TGTGCCAGCCCACCGGGGACTAGCGGGGTTAAAGATACGCAGTATTTT.

This clone was counted only a few times. The V and J genes are TRBV6-1 and TRBJ1-1, with D possibly matching TRBD1 (5 bases). Trimming removed 8 bases at V and 1 base at J, with 8 bases between. Germline CDR1 MNHNS, CDR2 SASEGT. The CDR3 has 12 amino acids. CDR3 in DNA: TGTGCCAGCTACAGGACGAACACTGAAGCTTTCTTT. As protein: CASYRTNTEAFF.

The chain recombines TRBV29-1 with TRBJ1-2; D is unclear. Trimming left V 5 bases short and J 7 bases short, with 11 bases between. The CDR3 has 11 residues. Germline lookup yields CDR1 SQVTM and CDR2 ANQGSEA. Here the CDR3 reads CSVRDIFGYTF. DNA of the CDR3: TGCAGCGTTCGCGATATATTTGGCTACACCTTC.

CDR3 DNA sequence: TGCGCCAGCAGCCTGGACAGGGAGGTTGGGAATGAGCAGTTCTTC. Encoded protein: CASSLDREVGNEQFF. V is TRBV4-1 and J is TRBJ2-1, with 8 bases that match TRBD1. The CDR3 has 15 residues. Per the germline V gene, CDR1 is MGHRA and CDR2 is YSYEKL. Trimming at V came to 4 bases and at J to 7 bases, leaving 9 bases not matched to a gene.

The J gene is TRBJ1-1, the V gene TRBV29-1; TRBD1 matches at 7 bases. This CDR3 is 12 amino acids long. V dropped 8 bases and J dropped 4; count of bases not matched to a gene: 7. Germline V lookup: CDR1 SQVTM, CDR2 ANQGSEA. The CDR3 reads CSFHRGPTEAFF. The CDR3 nucleotides are TGCAGCTTTCACAGGGGCCCCACTGAAGCTTTCTTT.

This clone has a single count. This sequence joins TRBV29-1 and TRBJ2-1, with a tentative D call TRBD2 (5 bases). Germline values: CDR1 SQVTM, CDR2 ANQGSEA. CDR3 length: 16 amino acids. Trimming shortened V by 1 base and J by 0 bases, and 13 bases separated the two germline ends. Here the CDR3 reads CSVEGPSLSSYNEQFF. CDR3 sequence (DNA): TGCAGCGTTGAAGGGCCTAGCCTCAGCTCCTACAATGAGCAGTTCTTC.

The genes are TRBV7-9 and TRBJ2-3; TRBD2 might be the D (7 bases). V lost 6 bases to trimming and J lost 4 bases, with 20 bases between them. This CDR3 spans 16 amino acids. From germline, CDR1 is SEHNR and CDR2 FQNEAQ (reference sequence). CDR3 in amino acids: CASSPRGGRFADTQYF. CDR3 DNA sequence: TGTGCCAGCAGTCCTAGGGGGGGGAGATTTGCAGATACGCAGTATTTT.

The J gene is TRBJ1-3, the V gene TRBV6-1; possible D gene TRBD1, 5 bases. Germline V CDR1 and CDR2: MNHNS, SASEGT. The length of the CDR3 is 12 residues. Trimming took off 1 base at V and 10 bases at J, with 8 bases between the two ends. The CDR3 protein is CASSEDRLTIYF. CDR3 sequence (DNA): TGTGCCAGCAGTGAAGACAGGTTAACCATATATTTT.

This clone was observed a handful of times. The chain uses TRBV5-1 and TRBJ2-7; D ambiguous. Trimming removed 0 bases from V and 6 bases from J, with 10 bases in between. This CDR3 region has 13 residues. Germline-derived CDR1 and CDR2 are SGHRS and YFSETQ. The CDR3 sequence is CASSLASGTEQYV. The CDR3 DNA reads as TGCGCCAGCAGCTTGGCTTCGGGTACCGAGCAGTACGTC.